The rows below give T cell receptor beta chains drawn from one sample of a study of T-cell reconstitution after alpha-beta-depleted transplantation in children. From the PCR reads, TCRdb called clonotypes with MiXCR, one entry per CDR3 protein. The data hold around 300,000 distinct CDR3 sequences, with 9.5% to 13% observed a single time. Source: PBMCs, taken before TCRalphabeta/CD19-depleted stem cell transplant. Receptors originate from a boy younger than two with acute myeloid leukemia, due to receive a stem cell transplant. Each CDR3 is given with its conserved first and last residue. The order of the fields is D gene, V gene, J gene, clone size, CDR3 protein, CDR3 DNA. A D gene is named only where the DNA matches it firmly. Rows give clone size only sometimes, using once, few, many, or a class for an expanded clone.

-	TRBV2	TRBJ2-6	-	CASSPSRRASGANVLTF	TGTGCCAGCAGTCCCTCTCGCCGGGCCTCTGGGGCCAACGTCCTGACTTTC
-	TRBV10-3	TRBJ1-1	few	CAIREGQGNTEAFF	TGTGCCATCAGGGAGGGGCAGGGGAACACTGAAGCTTTCTTT
-	TRBV7-2	TRBJ2-3	many	CASSLQTGTSTDTQYF	TGTGCCAGCAGCCTACAGACAGGGACTAGCACAGATACGCAGTATTTT
-	TRBV7-2	TRBJ2-7	few	CASSLGSAEQYF	TGTGCCAGCAGCTTAGGTTCGGCCGAGCAGTACTTC
-	TRBV20-1	TRBJ2-2	many	CSARAPNPGELFF	TGCAGTGCTAGAGCTCCCAACCCCGGGGAGCTGTTTTTT
-	TRBV19	TRBJ1-6	few	CASGRVQAAVSPLHF	TGTGCCAGTGGAAGGGTTCAGGCGGCGGTTTCACCCCTCCACTTT
-	TRBV27	TRBJ2-5	many	CASSPGTLGRETQYF	TGTGCCAGCAGTCCCGGGACACTAGGACGAGAGACCCAGTACTTC
-	TRBV10-3	TRBJ2-5	many	CAISGSGKETQYF	TGTGCCATCAGTGGGTCGGGGAAAGAGACCCAGTACTTC
TRBD2	TRBV28	TRBJ2-5	many	CASSAGGYQETQYF	TGTGCCAGCAGCGCGGGGGGATACCAAGAGACCCAGTACTTC
TRBD2	TRBV10-3	TRBJ2-7	-	CAISEKREDSYEQYF	TGTGCCATCAGTGAGAAGCGGGAGGACTCCTACGAGCAGTACTTC
-	TRBV28	TRBJ1-6	few	CASSTLWGSYNSPLHF	TGTGCCAGCAGTACACTGTGGGGTTCCTATAATTCACCCCTCCACTTT
TRBD2	TRBV7-2	TRBJ2-3	many	CASSLLAGGHTQYF	TGTGCCAGCAGCTTACTAGCGGGGGGGCACACGCAGTATTTT
-	TRBV5-1	TRBJ2-7	many	CASSLEAPRGYEQYF	TGCGCCAGCAGCTTGGAGGCACCCCGAGGGTACGAGCAGTACTTC
-	TRBV29-1	TRBJ2-4	many	CSVGGEGAKNIQYF	TGCAGCGTTGGGGGGGAAGGGGCCAAAAACATTCAGTACTTC
TRBD2	TRBV9	TRBJ2-1	-	CASSVDFPSGGAVDEQFF	TGTGCCAGCAGCGTAGATTTCCCTAGCGGGGGGGCCGTAGATGAGCAGTTCTTC
TRBD1	TRBV6-1	TRBJ1-2	-	CASSQGQGAPGYTF	TGTGCCAGCAGTCAGGGACAGGGGGCGCCAGGCTACACCTTC
TRBD2	TRBV12-3/TRBV12-4	TRBJ2-5	many	CASSSPLAGGQETQYF	TGTGCCAGCAGTTCCCCTCTAGCGGGGGGCCAAGAGACCCAGTACTTC
TRBD1	TRBV5-1	TRBJ2-2	many	CASSRHGTGNTGELFF	TGCGCCAGCAGCCGACACGGGACAGGGAACACCGGGGAGCTGTTTTTT
TRBD2	TRBV5-1	TRBJ2-1	many	CASSRGLAGSLSYNEQFF	TGCGCCAGCAGCCGGGGGCTAGCGGGCTCACTCTCCTACAATGAGCAGTTCTTC